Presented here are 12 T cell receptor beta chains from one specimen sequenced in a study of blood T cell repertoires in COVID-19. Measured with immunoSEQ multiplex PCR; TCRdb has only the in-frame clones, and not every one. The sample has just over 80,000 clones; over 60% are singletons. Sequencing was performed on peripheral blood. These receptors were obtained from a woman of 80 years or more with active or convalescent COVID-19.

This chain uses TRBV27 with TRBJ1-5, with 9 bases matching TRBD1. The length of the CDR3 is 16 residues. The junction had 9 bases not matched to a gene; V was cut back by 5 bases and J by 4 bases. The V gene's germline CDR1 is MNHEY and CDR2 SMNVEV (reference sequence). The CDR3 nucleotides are TGTGCCAGCAGTCCTTGGACAGGGGTCGGAAATCAGCCCCAGCATTTT. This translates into CASSPWTGVGNQPQHF.

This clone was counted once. The CDR3 spells CASSPRPDTDTQYF. DNA of the CDR3: TGTGCCAGCAGCCCTCGACCGGACACGGATACGCAGTATTTT. The chain recombines TRBV7-8 with TRBJ2-3; TRBD1 is a possible D gene (5 bases). The CDR3 is 14 residues long. Per the germline V gene, CDR1 is SGHVS and CDR2 is FQNEAQ. Trimming pared 5 bases from V and 6 bases from J, leaving 15 bases between.

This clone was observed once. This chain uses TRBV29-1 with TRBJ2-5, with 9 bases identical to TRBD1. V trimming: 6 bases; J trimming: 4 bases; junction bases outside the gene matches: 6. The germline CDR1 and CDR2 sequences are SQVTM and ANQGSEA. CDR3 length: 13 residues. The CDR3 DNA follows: TGCAGCGTAGGACAGGGGAGGTCAGAGACCCAGTACTTC. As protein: CSVGQGRSETQYF.

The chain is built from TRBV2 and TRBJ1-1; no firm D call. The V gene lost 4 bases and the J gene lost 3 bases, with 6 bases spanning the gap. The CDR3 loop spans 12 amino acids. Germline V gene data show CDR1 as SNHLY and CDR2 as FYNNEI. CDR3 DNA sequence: TGTGCCAGCAGTGTTCAGGACACTGAAGCTTTCTTT. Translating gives CASSVQDTEAFF. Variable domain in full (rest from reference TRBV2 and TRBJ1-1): EPEVTQTPSHQVTQMGQEVILRCVPISNHLYFYWYRQILGQKVEFLVSFYNNEISEKSEIFDDQFSVERPDGSNFTLKIRSTKLEDSAMYFCASSVQDTEAFFGQGTRLTVV.

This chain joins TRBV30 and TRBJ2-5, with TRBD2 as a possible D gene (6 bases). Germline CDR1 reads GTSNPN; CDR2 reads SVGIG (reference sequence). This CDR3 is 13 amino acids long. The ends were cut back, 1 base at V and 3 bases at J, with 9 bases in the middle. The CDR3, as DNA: TGTGCCTGGAGTGGGGACTCCGAAGAGACCCAGTACTTC. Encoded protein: CAWSGDSEETQYF.

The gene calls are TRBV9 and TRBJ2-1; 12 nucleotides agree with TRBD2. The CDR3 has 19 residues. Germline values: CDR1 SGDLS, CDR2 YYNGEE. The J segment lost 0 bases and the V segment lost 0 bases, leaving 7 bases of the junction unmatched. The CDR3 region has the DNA TGTGCCAGCAGCGTAGATGTACTAGCGGGGGGTTCCTCCTACAATGAGCAGTTCTTC. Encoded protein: CASSVDVLAGGSSYNEQFF.

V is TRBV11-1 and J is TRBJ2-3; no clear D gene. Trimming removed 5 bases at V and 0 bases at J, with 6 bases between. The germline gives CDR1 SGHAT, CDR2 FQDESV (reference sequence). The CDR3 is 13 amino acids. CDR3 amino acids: CASSLQSTDTQYF. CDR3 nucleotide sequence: TGTGCCAGCAGCCTGCAGAGCACAGATACGCAGTATTTT.

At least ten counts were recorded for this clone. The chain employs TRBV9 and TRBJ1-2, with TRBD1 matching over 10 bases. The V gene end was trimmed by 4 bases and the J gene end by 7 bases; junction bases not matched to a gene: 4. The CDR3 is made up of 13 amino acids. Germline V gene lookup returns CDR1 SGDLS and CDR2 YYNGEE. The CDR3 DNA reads TGTGCCAGCAGCCCCTGGACAGGGGGTGGCTACACCTTC. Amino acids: CASSPWTGGGYTF.

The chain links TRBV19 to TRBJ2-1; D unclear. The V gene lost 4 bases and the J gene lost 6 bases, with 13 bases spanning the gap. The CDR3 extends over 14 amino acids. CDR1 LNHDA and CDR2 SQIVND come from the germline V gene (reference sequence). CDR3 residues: CASSTTRVVNEQFF. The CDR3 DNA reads TGTGCCAGTAGTACTACCCGGGTTGTCAATGAGCAGTTCTTC.

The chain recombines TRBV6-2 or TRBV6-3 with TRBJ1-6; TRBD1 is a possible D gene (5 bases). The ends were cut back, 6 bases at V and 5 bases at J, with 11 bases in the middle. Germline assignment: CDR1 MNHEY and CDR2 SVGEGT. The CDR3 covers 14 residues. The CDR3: CASSKGQDNSPLHF. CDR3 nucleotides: TGTGCCAGCAGCAAGGGGCAGGATAATTCACCCCTCCACTTT.

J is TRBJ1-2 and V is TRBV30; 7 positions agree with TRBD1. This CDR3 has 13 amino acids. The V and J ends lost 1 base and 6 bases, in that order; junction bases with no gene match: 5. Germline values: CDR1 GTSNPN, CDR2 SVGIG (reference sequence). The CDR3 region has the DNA TGTGCCTGGAGTGCGAGGGGGCGGGATGGCTACACCTTC. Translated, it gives CAWSARGRDGYTF.

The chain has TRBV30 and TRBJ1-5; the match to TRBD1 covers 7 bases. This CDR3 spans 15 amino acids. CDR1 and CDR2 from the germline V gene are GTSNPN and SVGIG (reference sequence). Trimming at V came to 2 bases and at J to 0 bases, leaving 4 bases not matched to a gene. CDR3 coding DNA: TGTGCCTGGAGTATGGGACAGTATAGCAATCAGCCCCAGCATTTT. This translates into CAWSMGQYSNQPQHF. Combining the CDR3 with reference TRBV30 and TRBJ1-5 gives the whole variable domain SQTIHQWPATLVQPVGSPLSLECTVEGTSNPNLYWYRQAAGRGLQLLFYSVGIGQISSEVPQNLSASRPQDRQFILSSKKLLLSDSGFYLCAWSMGQYSNQPQHFGDGTRLSIL.